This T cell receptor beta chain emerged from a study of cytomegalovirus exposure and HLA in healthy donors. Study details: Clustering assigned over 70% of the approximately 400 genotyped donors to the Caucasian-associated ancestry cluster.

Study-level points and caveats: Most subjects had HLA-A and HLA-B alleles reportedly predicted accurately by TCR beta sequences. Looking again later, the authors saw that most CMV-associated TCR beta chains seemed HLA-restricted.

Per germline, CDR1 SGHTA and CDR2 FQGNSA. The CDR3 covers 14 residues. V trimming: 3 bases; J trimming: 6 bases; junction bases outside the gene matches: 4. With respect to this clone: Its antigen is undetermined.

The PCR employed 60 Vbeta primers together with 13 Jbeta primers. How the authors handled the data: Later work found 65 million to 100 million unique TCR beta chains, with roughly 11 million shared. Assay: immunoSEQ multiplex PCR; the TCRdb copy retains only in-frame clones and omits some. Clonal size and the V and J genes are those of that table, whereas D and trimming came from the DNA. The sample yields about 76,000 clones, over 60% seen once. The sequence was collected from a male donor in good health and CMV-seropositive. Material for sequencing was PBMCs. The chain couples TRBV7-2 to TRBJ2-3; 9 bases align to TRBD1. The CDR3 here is CASSLGQGGDTQYF. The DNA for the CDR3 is TGTGCCAGCAGCTTGGGACAGGGAGGGGATACGCAGTATTTT.